This entry is about one T cell receptor (beta chain). Its antigen is unknown. V dropped 5 bases and J dropped 9 bases, with 9 bases sitting between them. The CDR3 sequence is 11 residues long. CDR1 is SGHNT and CDR2 is YYREEE in the germline V gene (reference sequence). This sample is part of a study of CD8 T cells in ankylosing spondylitis. General study findings and limits: Eight highly homologous variants formed a TCR beta motif that appeared characteristic of ankylosing spondylitis blood.

Quantitative 5'-RACE with molecular barcodes produced the TCR beta libraries. TCRdb fed the 5' RACE reads into MiXCR, producing one record per CDR3 protein. The sample lists 700,000 or so distinct CDR3 sequences, roughly 19% seen once, with around 19% in the top ten. Sequenced: blood, either unsorted or a sorted T cell fraction (not recorded which). The TCR sequence derives from a male donor with ankylosing spondylitis. The chain links TRBV5-4 to TRBJ2-1; D may correspond to TRBD1 or TRBD2 (5 bases each). CDR3 loop: CASSMGVEQFF. For the CDR3, the DNA is TGTGCCAGCAGTATGGGGGTTGAGCAGTTCTTC.